The next 5 T cell receptor beta chains were all read from a single sample in a study of T cells in Graves' hyperthyroidism and ophthalmopathy. TCR beta CDR3 regions were amplified from RNA. First-round RT-PCR of the TCR CDR3 relied on the HTBI primer set. MiXCR was run by TCRdb on the multiplex PCR reads, yielding one entry per CDR3 protein. The data hold 660,000 or so distinct CDR3 sequences, with approximately 42% observed a single time. The sample comprised peripheral blood or thyroid tissue (not recorded which). Receptors were obtained from an adult man with Graves' disease, either hyperthyroidism or ophthalmopathy (not recorded which).

This chain uses TRBV7-9 with TRBJ1-2, with D perhaps matching TRBD1 (6 bases). CDR1 and CDR2 from the germline V gene are SEHNR and FQNEAQ (reference sequence). V lost 8 bases, J lost 8 bases, and 21 bases lay in between. The CDR3 has 14 amino acids. CDR3 nucleotides: TGTGCCAGCCGCCGCGTGGGTGAGACAGGCGGCTACACCTTC. Translation: CASRRVGETGGYTF.

The table lists this clonotype with many counts. The chain uses TRBV7-9 and TRBJ1-3, with D unresolved. This CDR3 contains 14 residues. Germline V gives CDR1 SEHNR, CDR2 FQNEAQ (reference sequence). V was pared by 1 base and J by 6 bases, with 10 bases between. The CDR3 DNA reads as TGTGCCAGCAGCTTAGGAACAGTTACAAACACCATATATTTT. Translating it yields CASSLGTVTNTIYF.

In its sample, this clonotype was seen many times. V usage is TRBV7-9 and J usage is TRBJ1-5; weak D call: TRBD1 (6 bases). Germline V CDR1 and CDR2: SEHNR, FQNEAQ (reference sequence). This CDR3 has 14 residues. V was clipped by 5 bases and J by 6 bases, with 14 bases between them. The CDR3 coding sequence is TGTGCCAGCAGCCTCCGGGCAGGGGTTCAGCCCCAGCATTTT. It codes for CASSLRAGVQPQHF.

This clonotype has a count of ten or more. V usage is TRBV2 and J usage is TRBJ1-2; 8 nucleotides match TRBD1. V lost 9 bases, J lost 8 bases, and 17 bases stayed unmatched. CDR3 length: 15 residues. The germline CDR1 and CDR2 sequences are SNHLY and FYNNEI. Here the CDR3 DNA reads TGTGCCAGAACTAGCATGGACAGGGCGGTGATGGGCTACACCTTC. Its protein product is CARTSMDRAVMGYTF.

This chain links TRBV2 with TRBJ1-1, with unresolved D. This CDR3 is 13 amino acids long. Germline V gene lookup returns CDR1 SNHLY and CDR2 FYNNEI. V lost 5 bases to trimming and J lost 1 base, with 8 bases between them. DNA for the CDR3: TGTGCCAGCAGTATGCGTCCGAACACTGAAGCTTTCTTT. Translation: CASSMRPNTEAFF.